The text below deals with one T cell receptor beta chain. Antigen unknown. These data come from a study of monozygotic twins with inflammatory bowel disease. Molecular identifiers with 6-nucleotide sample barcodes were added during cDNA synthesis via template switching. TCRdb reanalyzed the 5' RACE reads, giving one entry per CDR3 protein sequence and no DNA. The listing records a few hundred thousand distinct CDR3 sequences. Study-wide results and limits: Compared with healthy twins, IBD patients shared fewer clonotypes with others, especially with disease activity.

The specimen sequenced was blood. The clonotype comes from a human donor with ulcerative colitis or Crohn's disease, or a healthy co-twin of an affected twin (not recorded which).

The CDR3 spells CSASVGLGHNSPLHF. The chain carries TRBV20-1 and TRBJ1-6. This CDR3 region has 15 residues. The germline gives CDR1 DFQATT, CDR2 SNEGSKA (reference sequence).